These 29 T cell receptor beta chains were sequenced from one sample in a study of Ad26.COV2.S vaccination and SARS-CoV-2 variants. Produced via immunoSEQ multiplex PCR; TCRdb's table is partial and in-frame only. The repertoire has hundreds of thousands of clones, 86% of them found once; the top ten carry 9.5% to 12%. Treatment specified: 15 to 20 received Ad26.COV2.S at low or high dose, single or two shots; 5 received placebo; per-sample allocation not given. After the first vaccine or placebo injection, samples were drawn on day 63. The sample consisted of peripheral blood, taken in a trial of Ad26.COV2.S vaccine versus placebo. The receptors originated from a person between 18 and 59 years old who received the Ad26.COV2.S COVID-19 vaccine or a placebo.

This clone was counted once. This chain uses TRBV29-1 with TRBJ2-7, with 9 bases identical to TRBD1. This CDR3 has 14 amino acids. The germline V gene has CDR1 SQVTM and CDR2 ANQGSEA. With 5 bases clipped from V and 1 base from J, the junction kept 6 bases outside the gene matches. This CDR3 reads CSVRGTGLSYEQYF. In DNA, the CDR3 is TGCAGCGTTAGAGGGACAGGGCTTTCCTACGAGCAGTACTTC.

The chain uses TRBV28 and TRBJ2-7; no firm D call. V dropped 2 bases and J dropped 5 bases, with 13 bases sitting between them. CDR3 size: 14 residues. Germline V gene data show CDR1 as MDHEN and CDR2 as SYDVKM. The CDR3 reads CASSLATGFNEQYF. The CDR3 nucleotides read TGTGCCAGCAGTTTAGCGACCGGTTTCAACGAGCAGTACTTC.

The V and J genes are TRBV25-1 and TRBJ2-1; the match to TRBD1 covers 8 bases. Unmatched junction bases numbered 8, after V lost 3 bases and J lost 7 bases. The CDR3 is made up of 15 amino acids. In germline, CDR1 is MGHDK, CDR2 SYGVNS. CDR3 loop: CASSEGTGNLNEQFF. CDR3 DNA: TGTGCCAGCAGTGAGGGGACAGGTAATTTGAATGAGCAGTTCTTC.

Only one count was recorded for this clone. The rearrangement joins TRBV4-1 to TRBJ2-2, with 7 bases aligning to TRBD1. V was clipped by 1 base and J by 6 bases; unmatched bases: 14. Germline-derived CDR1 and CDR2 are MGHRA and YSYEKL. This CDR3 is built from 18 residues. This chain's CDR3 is CASSQAPGRGIPAGELFF. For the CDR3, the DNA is TGCGCCAGCAGCCAAGCCCCAGGCAGGGGGATACCGGCCGGGGAGCTGTTTTTT.

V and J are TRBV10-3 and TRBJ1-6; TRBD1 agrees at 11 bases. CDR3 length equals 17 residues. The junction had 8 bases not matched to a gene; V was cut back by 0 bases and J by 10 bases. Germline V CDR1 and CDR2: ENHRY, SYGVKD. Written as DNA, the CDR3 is TGTGCCATCAGTGAGTCTGGACAGGGGGCCTACGACTCACCCCTCCACTTT. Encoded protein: CAISESGQGAYDSPLHF.

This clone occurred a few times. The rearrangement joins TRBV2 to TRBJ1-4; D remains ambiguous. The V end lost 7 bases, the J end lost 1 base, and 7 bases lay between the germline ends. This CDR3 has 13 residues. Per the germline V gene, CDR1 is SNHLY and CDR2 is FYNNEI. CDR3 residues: CASTGLTNEKLFF. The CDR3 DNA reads TGTGCCAGCACGGGGTTAACTAATGAAAAACTGTTTTTT.

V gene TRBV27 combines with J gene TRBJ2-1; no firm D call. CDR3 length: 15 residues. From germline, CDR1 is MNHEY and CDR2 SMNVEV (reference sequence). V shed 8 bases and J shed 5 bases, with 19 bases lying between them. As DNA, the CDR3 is TGTGCCAGCCATAAGGGTTTCGGGCTAAACAATGAGCAGTTCTTC. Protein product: CASHKGFGLNNEQFF.

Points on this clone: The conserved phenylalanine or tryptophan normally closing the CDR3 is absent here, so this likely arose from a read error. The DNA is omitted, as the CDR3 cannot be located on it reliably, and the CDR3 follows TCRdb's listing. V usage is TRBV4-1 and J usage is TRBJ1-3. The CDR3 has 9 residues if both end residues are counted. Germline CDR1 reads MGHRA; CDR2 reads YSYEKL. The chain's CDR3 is CASSQGRQT.

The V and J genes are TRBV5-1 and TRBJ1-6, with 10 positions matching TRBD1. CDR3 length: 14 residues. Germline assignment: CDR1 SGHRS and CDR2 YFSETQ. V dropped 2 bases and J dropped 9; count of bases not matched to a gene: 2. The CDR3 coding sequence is TGCGCCAGCAGCTTATGGACAGGGGGTTCACCCCTCCACTTT. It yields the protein CASSLWTGGSPLHF.

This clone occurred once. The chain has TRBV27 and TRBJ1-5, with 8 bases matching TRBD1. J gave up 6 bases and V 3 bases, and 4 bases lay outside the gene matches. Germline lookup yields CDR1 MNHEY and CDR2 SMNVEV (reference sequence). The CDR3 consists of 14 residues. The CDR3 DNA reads TGTGCCAGCAGTTTCCAGGGGGCTGGTCAGCCCCAGCATTTT. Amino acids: CASSFQGAGQPQHF.

The CDR3 sequence: CAIRPEADVLEAFF. The DNA for the CDR3 is TGTGCCATCAGACCCGAGGCAGACGTCCTTGAAGCTTTCTTT. The chain carries TRBV10-3 and TRBJ1-1; the D is unclear. Germline CDR1 and CDR2: ENHRY and SYGVKD. Trimming removed 6 bases at V and 7 bases at J, with 18 bases between. The CDR3 runs to 14 residues.

CDR3 amino acids: CATSDPDTEYGYTF. CDR3 bases: TGTGCCACCAGTGACCCGGACACTGAATATGGCTACACCTTC. V gene TRBV24-1 combines with J gene TRBJ1-2, with D possibly matching TRBD1 (5 bases). Germline loops: CDR1 KGHDR, CDR2 SFDVKD. Trimming stripped 4 bases from V and 5 bases from J, with 13 bases between. This CDR3 is 14 amino acids long.

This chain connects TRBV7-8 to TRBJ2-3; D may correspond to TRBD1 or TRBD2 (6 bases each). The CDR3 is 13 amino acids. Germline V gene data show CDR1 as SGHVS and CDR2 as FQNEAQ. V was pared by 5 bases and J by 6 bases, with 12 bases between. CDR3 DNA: TGTGCCAGCAGCGGGGGGCAGGGGGATACGCAGTATTTT. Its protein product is CASSGGQGDTQYF.

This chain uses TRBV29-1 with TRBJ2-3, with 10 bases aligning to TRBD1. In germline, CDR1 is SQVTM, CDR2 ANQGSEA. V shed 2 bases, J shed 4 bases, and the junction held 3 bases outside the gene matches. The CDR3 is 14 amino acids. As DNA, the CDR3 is TGCAGCGTTGAATGGGACAGGGGACCAGATACGCAGTATTTT. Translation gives CSVEWDRGPDTQYF.

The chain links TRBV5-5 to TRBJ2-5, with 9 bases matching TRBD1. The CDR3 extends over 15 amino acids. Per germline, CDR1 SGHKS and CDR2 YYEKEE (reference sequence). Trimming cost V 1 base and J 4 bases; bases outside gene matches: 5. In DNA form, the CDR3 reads TGTGCCAGCAGCTTGCTATTGACAGGGGGAGAGACCCAGTACTTC. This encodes CASSLLLTGGETQYF.

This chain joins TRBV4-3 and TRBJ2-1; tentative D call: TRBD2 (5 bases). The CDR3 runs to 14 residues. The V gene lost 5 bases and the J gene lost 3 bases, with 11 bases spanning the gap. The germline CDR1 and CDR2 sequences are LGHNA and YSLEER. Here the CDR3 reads CASSLRRNYNEQFF. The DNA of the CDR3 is TGCGCCAGCAGCTTGAGGAGGAACTACAATGAGCAGTTCTTC.

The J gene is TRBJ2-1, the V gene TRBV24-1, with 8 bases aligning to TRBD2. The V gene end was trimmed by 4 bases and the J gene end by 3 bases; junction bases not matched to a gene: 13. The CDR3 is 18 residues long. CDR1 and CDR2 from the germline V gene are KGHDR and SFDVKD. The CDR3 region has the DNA TGTGCCACCAGTGAGACTGAACTAGCGGAGGATTACTACAATGAGCAGTTCTTC. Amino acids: CATSETELAEDYYNEQFF.

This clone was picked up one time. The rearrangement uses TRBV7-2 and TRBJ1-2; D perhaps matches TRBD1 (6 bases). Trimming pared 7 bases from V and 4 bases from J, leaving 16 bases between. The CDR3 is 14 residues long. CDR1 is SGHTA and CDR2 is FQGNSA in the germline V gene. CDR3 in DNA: TGTGCCAGCATCAACACAGGGATGAGCTATGGCTACACCTTC. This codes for CASINTGMSYGYTF.

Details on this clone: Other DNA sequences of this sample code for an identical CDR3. CDR3 protein: CASSLGGRPYNEQFF. CDR3 bases: TGTGCCAGCAGCTTAGGCGGGAGGCCCTACAATGAGCAGTTCTTC. The chain is built from TRBV7-2 and TRBJ2-1; the match to TRBD2 covers 8 bases. Germline-derived CDR1 and CDR2 are SGHTA and FQGNSA. CDR3 length equals 15 residues. The V gene end was trimmed by 1 base and the J gene end by 2 bases; junction bases not matched to a gene: 1.

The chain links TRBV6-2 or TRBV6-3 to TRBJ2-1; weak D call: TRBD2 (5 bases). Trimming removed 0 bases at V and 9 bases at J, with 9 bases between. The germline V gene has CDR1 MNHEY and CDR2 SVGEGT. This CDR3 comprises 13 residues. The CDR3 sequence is CASSYSPEGEQFF. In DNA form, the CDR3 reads TGTGCCAGCAGTTACTCGCCCGAGGGTGAGCAGTTCTTC.

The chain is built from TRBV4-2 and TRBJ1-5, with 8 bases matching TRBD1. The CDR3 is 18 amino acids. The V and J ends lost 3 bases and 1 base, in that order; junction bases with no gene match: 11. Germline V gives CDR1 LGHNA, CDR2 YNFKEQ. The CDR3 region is CASSHVGGAGGSNQPQHF. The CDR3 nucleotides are TGTGCCAGCAGCCACGTAGGAGGGGCAGGGGGCAGCAATCAGCCCCAGCATTTT.

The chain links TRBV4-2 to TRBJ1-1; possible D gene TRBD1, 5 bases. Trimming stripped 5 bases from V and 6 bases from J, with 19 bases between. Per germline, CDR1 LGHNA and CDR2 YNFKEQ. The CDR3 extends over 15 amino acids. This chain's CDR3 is CASSTLLGGSPEAFF. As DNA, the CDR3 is TGTGCCAGCAGCACGCTACTGGGGGGATCCCCTGAAGCTTTCTTT.

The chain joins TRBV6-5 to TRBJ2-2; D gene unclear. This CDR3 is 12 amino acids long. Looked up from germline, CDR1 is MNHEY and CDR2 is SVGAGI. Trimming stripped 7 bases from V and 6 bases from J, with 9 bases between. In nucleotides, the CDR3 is TGTGCCAGCAAGTTTCCAGCCGGGGAGCTGTTTTTT. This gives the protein CASKFPAGELFF.

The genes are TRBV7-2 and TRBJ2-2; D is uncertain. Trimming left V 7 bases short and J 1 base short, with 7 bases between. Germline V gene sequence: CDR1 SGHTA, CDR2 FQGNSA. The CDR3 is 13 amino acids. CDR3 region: CASMPMNTGELFF. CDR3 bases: TGTGCCAGCATGCCAATGAACACCGGGGAGCTGTTTTTT.

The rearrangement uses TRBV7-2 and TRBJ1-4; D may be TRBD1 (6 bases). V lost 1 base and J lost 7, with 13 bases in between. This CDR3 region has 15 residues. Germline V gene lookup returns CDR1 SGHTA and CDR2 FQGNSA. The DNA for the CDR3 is TGTGCCAGCAGCTTAGTAGTGGGGGGCGGTGAAAAACTGTTTTTT. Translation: CASSLVVGGGEKLFF.

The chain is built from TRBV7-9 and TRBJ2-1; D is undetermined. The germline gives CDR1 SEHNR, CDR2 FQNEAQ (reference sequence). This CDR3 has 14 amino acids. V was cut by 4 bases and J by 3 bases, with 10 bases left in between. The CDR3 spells CASSSTVGYNEQFF. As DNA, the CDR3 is TGTGCCAGCAGCTCGACTGTTGGCTACAATGAGCAGTTCTTC.

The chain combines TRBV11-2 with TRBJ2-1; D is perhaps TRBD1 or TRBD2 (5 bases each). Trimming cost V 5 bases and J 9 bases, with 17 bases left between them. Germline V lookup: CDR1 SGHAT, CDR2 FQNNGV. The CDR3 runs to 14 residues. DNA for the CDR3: TGTGCCAGCAGCACCGGGACCCCCACCGGTGAGCAGTTCTTC. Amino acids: CASSTGTPTGEQFF.

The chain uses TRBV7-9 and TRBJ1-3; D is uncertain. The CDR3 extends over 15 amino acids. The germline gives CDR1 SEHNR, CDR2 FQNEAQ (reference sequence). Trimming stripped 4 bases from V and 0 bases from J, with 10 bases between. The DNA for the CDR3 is TGTGCCAGCAGCTCTGGAGAGGGCTCTGGAAACACCATATATTTT. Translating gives CASSSGEGSGNTIYF.

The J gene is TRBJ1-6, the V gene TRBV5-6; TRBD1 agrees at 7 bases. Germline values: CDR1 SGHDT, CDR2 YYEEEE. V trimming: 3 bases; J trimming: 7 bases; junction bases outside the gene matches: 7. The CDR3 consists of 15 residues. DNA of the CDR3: TGTGCCAGCAGCTGGAACGACAGGGAAAATTCACCCCTCCACTTT. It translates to CASSWNDRENSPLHF.